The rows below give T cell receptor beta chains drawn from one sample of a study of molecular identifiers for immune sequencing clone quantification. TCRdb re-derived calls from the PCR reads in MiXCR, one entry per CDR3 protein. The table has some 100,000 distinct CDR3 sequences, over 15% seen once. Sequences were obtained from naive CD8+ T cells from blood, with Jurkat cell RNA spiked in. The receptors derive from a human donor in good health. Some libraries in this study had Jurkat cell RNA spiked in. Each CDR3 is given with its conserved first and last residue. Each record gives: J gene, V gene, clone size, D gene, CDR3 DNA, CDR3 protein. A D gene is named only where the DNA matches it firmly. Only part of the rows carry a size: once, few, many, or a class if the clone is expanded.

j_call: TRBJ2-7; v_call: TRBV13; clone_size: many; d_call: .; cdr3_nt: TGTGCCAGCAGCTTAGGAGTGTCAGATCAGTACTTC; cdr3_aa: CASSLGVSDQYF
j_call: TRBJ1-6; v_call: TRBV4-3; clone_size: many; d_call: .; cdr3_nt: TGCGCCAGCAGCCAAGGGGGAGAATGGAATTCACCCCTCCACTTT; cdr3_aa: CASSQGGEWNSPLHF
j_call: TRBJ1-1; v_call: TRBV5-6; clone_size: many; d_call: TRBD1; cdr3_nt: TGTGCCAGCAGCTTTAACAGGGGAGGGCCTGAAGCTTTCTTT; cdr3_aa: CASSFNRGGPEAFF
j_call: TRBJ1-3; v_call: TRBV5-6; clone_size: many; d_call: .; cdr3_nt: TGTGCCAGCAGCTCCCGTGGAAACACCATATATTTT; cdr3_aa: CASSSRGNTIYF
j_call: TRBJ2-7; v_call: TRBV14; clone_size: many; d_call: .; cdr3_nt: TGTGCCAGCAGCCAAGAACAGAGTCGCTACGAGCAGTACTTC; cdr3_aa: CASSQEQSRYEQYF
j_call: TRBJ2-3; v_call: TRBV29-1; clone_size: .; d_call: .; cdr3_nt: TGCAGCGTTGAAGATCAAGGTCACCTCGGAACGCAGTATTTT; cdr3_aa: CSVEDQGHLGTQYF
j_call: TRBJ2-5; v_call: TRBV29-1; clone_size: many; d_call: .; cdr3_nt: TGCAGCGTTGAGAGCCCGGGTCCTTACTCCGTCTCCCAAGAGACCCAGTACTTC; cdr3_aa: CSVESPGPYSVSQETQYF
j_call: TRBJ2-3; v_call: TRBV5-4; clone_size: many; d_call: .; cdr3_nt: TGTGCCAGCAGCTTAGGGGGGGCGAGCACAGATACGCAGTATTTT; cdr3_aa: CASSLGGASTDTQYF
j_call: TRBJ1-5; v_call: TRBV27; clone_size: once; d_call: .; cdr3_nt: TGTGCCAGCAGTTCTTGGGGTAGCAATCAGCCCCAGCATTTT; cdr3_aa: CASSSWGSNQPQHF
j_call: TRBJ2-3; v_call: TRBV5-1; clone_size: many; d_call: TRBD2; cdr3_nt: TGCGCCAGCAGCTTGGCGCTAGCGGGAGTAGCAGATACGCAGTATTTT; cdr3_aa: CASSLALAGVADTQYF
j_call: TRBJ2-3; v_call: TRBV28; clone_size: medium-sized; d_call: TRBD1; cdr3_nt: TGTGCCAGCAGCCAGGACCCCGGGACAGGGGGCGCGGGGGATACGCAGTATTTT; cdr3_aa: CASSQDPGTGGAGDTQYF
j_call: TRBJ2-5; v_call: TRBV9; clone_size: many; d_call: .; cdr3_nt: TGTGCCAGCAGCGTAGACCTAGCTCAAGAGACCCAGTACTTC; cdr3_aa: CASSVDLAQETQYF
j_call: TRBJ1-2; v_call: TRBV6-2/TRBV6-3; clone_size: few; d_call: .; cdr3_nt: TGTGCCAGCAGTTCCAGCCTATACTATGGCTACACCTTC; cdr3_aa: CASSSSLYYGYTF
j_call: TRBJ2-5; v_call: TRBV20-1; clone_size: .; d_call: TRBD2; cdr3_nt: TGCGGTGCTAGAGATTTAGCGGGGGGCCCATTTCTAATTCAAGAGACCCAGTACTTC; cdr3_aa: CGARDLAGGPFLIQETQYF
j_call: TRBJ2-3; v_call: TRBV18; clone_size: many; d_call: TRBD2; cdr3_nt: TGTGCCAGCTCACCACCGCTAGCGGGGGGCGCAGATACGCAGTATTTT; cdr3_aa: CASSPPLAGGADTQYF
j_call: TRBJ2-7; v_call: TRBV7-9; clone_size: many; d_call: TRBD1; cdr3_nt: TGTGCCAGCAGCCCTCGGGACAGATCCTACGAGCAGTACTTC; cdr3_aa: CASSPRDRSYEQYF
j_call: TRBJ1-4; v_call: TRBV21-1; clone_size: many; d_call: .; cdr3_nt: TGTGCCAGCAGCAGGACAGGGAATCCGAAAAAACTGTTTTTT; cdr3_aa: CASSRTGNPKKLFF
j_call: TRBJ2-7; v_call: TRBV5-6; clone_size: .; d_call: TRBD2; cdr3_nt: TGTGCCAGCAGCACGGGACTAGCGGGGGGAGAGCAGTACTTC; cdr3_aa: CASSTGLAGGEQYF
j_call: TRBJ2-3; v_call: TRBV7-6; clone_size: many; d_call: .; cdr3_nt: TGTGCCAGCAGCACCTTTCCGGCAGATACGCAGTATTTT; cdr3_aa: CASSTFPADTQYF
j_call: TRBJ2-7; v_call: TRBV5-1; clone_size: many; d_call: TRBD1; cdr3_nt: TGCGCCAGCAGCCAACGGACAGGGGGATACGAGCAGTACTTC; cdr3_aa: CASSQRTGGYEQYF
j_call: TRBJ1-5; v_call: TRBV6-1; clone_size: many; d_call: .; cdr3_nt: TGTGCCAGCAGTGAAAATCCCGGGGGCAATCAGCCCCAGCATTTT; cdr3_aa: CASSENPGGNQPQHF
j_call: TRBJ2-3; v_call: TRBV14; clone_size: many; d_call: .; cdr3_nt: TGTGCCAGCAGCCTCGCCCGGAGCACAGATACGCAGTATTTT; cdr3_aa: CASSLARSTDTQYF
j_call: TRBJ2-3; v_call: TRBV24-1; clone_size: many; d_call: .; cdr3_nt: TGTGCCACCAGCGGAAGGGGGGAGGGCAAAGATACGCAGTATTTT; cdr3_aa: CATSGRGEGKDTQYF
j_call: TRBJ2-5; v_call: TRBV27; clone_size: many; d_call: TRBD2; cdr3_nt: TGTGCCAGCAGTTTATCATCCCCCGCACTAGCCGGGGGGGAAAAGACCCAGTACTTC; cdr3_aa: CASSLSSPALAGGEKTQYF
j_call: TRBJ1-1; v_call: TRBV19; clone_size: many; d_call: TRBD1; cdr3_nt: TGTGCCAGTATCCAGGGGGCCACTGAAGCTTTCTTT; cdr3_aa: CASIQGATEAFF
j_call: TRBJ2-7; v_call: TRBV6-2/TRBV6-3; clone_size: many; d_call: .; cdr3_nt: TGTGCCAGCAGTCGGATGACAGGACCGAGTTTCTACGAGCAGTACTTC; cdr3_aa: CASSRMTGPSFYEQYF
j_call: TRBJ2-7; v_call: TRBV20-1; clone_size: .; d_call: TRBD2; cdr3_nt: TGCAGTGCTAGAGGATCGCGGGAGTACTACGAGCAGTACTTC; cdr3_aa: CSARGSREYYEQYF
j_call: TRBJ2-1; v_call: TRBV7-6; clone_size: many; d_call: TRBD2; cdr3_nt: TGTGCCAGCAGCTTAGGGACCGGGACTAGCGGGATTGGTGAGCAGTTCTTC; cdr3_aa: CASSLGTGTSGIGEQFF
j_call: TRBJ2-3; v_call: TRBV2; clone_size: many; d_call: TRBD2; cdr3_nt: TGTGCCAGCAATCCCCGACTAGCGGGAGGGATTGAAGATACGCAGTATTTT; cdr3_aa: CASNPRLAGGIEDTQYF
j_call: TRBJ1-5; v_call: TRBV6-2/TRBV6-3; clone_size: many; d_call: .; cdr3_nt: TGTGCCAGCACTCCCACGGCGCCTAATCAGCCCCAGCATTTT; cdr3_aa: CASTPTAPNQPQHF
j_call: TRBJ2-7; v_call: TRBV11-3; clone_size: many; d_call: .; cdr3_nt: TGTGCCAGCAGCTCACAGGGATCCTACGAGCAGTACTTC; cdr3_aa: CASSSQGSYEQYF
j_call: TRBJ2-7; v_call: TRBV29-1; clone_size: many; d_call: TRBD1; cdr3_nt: TGCAGCGTTGAGGGGACGACAGGGACCTACGAGCAGTACTTC; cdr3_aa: CSVEGTTGTYEQYF
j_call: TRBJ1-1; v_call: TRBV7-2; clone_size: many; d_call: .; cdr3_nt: TGTGCCAGCAGCTTAGCTTGGCCACAGAACACTGAAGCTTTCTTT; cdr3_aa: CASSLAWPQNTEAFF
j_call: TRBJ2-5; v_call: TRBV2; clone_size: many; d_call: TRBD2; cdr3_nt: TGTGCCAGCATTAAATGGTCCCCTTCTAGCGGGAGTGGATTAGAGACCCAGTACTTC; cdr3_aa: CASIKWSPSSGSGLETQYF
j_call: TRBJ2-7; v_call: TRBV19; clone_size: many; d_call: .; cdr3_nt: TGTGCCAGTAGCACTTCGGGGGCGTCTGAGCAGTACTTC; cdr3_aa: CASSTSGASEQYF
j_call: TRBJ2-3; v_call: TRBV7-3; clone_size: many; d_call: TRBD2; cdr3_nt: TGTGCCAGCAGCCAATCCGGGACTAGCGGTTCCTTCACAGATACGCAGTATTTT; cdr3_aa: CASSQSGTSGSFTDTQYF
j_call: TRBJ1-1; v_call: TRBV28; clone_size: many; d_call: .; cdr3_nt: TGTGCCACGGGGTTTCCGGGTACGAACACTGAAGCTTTCTTT; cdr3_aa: CATGFPGTNTEAFF
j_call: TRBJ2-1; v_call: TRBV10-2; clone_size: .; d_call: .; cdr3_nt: TGCGCCAGCAGTAGGTCGAGTAGTTACCCAAATGAGCAGTTCTTC; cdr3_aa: CASSRSSSYPNEQFF
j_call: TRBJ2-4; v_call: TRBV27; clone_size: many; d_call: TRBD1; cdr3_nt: TGTGCCAGCATGACAGGGGGCTTAAACATTCAGTACTTC; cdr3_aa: CASMTGGLNIQYF
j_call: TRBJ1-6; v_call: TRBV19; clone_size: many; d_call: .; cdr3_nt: TGTGCCAGTAGTATAGAGGGGTTTCGGTCACCCCTCCACTTT; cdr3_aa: CASSIEGFRSPLHF
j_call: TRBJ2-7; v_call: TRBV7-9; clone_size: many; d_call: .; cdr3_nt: TGTGCCAGCAGCTTAGGGTTTTACGAGCAGTACTTC; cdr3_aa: CASSLGFYEQYF
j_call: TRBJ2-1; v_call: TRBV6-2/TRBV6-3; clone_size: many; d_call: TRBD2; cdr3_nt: TGTGCCAGCAGTTACACGGGAGGACTCCTGGGTGAGCAGTTCTTC; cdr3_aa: CASSYTGGLLGEQFF
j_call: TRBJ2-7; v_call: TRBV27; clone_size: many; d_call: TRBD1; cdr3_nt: TGTGCCAGCAGTACCAGACAGGGGGCCTACGAGCAGTACTTC; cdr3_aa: CASSTRQGAYEQYF
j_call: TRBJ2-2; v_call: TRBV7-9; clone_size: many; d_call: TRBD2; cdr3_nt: TGTGCCAGCAGCTTGCTGGGAGGGAAGACAAACACCGGGGAGCTGTTTTTT; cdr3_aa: CASSLLGGKTNTGELFF